These T cell receptor beta chains were read from a single sample in a study of PD-1 blockade in classical Hodgkin lymphoma. Repertoires were generated with immunoSEQ multiplex PCR, while TCRdb's copy carries only in-frame clones and drops some. Seen here are 30,000 to 40,000 clones, roughly four fifths observed once, and the top ten hold 25% to 40%. This sample comprised peripheral blood mononuclear cells (PBMCs), obtained at baseline. These TCRs come from a human donor with classical Hodgkin lymphoma. CDR3s leave out the opening cysteine and the closing phenylalanine or tryptophan.

V gene | CDR3 protein
TRBV5-5 | ASSRLSTNTEAF
TRBV9 | ASSVDGTGSNQPQH
TRBV7-2 | ASSSQDSTEAF
TRBV4-2 | ASSQERKTVPNTEAF
TRBV29-1 | SVEVQTNGVQY
TRBV7-9 | ASSRQGGTEAF
TRBV6-5 | ASSYQSEYNGYT
TRBV6-6 | ASSLQGNGYT
TRBV18 | ASSPPGTGTNQPQH
TRBV6-7 | ASFDRPHEKLF
TRBV7-5 | VRSPRGDREPYEQY
TRBV29-1 | SVQLAVGEQPQH
TRBV5-1 | ASSLGSFSGNTIY
TRBV19 | ASSRDRSFYEQY
TRBV27 | ASSHRGDEQF
TRBV2 | ANPYAKNTEAF
TRBV9 | ASSPRQGPEAF
TRBV5-1 | ASSLVGIPREGQF
TRBV19 | ASSIEPPSTGELF
TRBV6-5 | ASSYRVGRNQPQH
TRBV4-3 | ASSQGSSDNEQF
TRBV5-1 | ASSAGPGNTEAF
TRBV19 | ASSIRGDEVRAYGYT
TRBV9 | ASSVAGGQGTEAF
TRBV7-8 | ASSFSEQETQY
TRBV19 | ASSSPTWATEAF
TRBV7-9 | ASSPRTQANTEAF
TRBV15 | ATSRAPRVDQPQH
TRBV19 | ASSPSPVNTEAF
TRBV18 | ASRISLAGGSYEQY
TRBV6-5 | ASSYTYGQAGELF
TRBV27 | ASSSLKTGWRREDTQY
TRBV30 | AWGSIASGNTIY
TRBV2 | ASSGQAGNTIY
TRBV2 | ASRVLAGAGETQY
TRBV10-3 | AISASGSYT
TRBV11-2 | ASSSLSGTSWYEQY
TRBV18 | ASSLPRVGTEAF
TRBV7-9 | ASSLVGEQY
TRBV29-1 | SVDKGIMNTEAF